These 4 T cell receptor beta chains were all obtained from the same sample, sequenced in a study of T cells after yellow fever vaccination. TCRdb reprocessed the 5' RACE reads via MiXCR and lists one record per CDR3 protein. The table records about 340,000 distinct CDR3 sequences, 3% to 4.5% of them present only once. This material consisted of PBMCs, taken 5 days after the yellow fever booster vaccination. Every receptor here comes from a man aged 18-30 years who received the YFV17D yellow fever vaccine.

V and J are TRBV14 and TRBJ1-2, with a tentative D call TRBD1 (5 bases). This CDR3 region has 16 residues. Germline V gene data show CDR1 as SGHDN and CDR2 as FVKESK. The ends were cut back, 0 bases at V and 4 bases at J, with 15 bases in the middle. CDR3 in amino acids: CASSQELARGGYGYTF. The CDR3 bases are TGTGCCAGCAGCCAAGAGTTGGCGAGGGGCGGCTATGGCTACACCTTC.

This clonotype was detected a few times. The chain recombines TRBV2 with TRBJ2-7; no clear D gene. The V end was cut by 4 bases, the J end by 0 bases, with 7 bases between. Germline V gene data show CDR1 as SNHLY and CDR2 as FYNNEI. CDR3 length: 13 residues. The CDR3 loop reads CASSARDSYEQYF. The CDR3, as DNA: TGTGCCAGCAGTGCTAGGGACTCCTACGAGCAGTACTTC.

The CDR3 sequence is CASSPPRGEGEKLFF. The CDR3 DNA sequence: TGTGCCAGTAGCCCCCCGAGAGGGGAGGGAGAAAAACTGTTTTTT. This chain links TRBV19 with TRBJ1-4; TRBD1 might be the D (5 bases). In germline, CDR1 is LNHDA, CDR2 SQIVND (reference sequence). This CDR3 is built from 15 residues. V was pared by 6 bases and J by 8 bases, with 19 bases between. Full variable domain (outside the CDR3, taken from reference TRBV19 and TRBJ1-4): DGGITQSPKYLFRKEGQNVTLSCEQNLNHDAMYWYRQDPGQGLRLIYYSQIVNDFQKGDIAEGYSVSREKKESFPLTVTSAQKNPTAFYLCASSPPRGEGEKLFFGSGTQLSVL.

This clonotype has a count of ten or more. The chain is built from TRBV5-1 and TRBJ1-4, with D maybe TRBD1 (6 bases). The CDR3 contains 14 residues. Germline V gives CDR1 SGHRS, CDR2 YFSETQ. V was shortened by 4 bases and J by 5 bases, with 12 bases between the two germline ends. The DNA for the CDR3 is TGCGCCAGCAGCGTCTACAGGGCAAATGAAAAACTGTTTTTT. It codes for CASSVYRANEKLFF. Looking up the rest from reference TRBV5-1 and TRBJ1-4 gives the full variable domain: KAGVTQTPRYLIKTRGQQVTLSCSPISGHRSVSWYQQTPGQGLQFLFEYFSETQRNKGNFPGRFSGRQFSNSRSEMNVSTLELGDSALYLCASSVYRANEKLFFGSGTQLSVL.